This T cell receptor (beta chain) was captured in a study of control samples from healthy donors and cancer patients. Assay used: immunoSEQ multiplex PCR; TCRdb lists only in-frame clones, some missing. The data hold roughly 170,000 clones, with approximately 94% observed a single time. V was clipped by 5 bases and J by 8 bases; unmatched bases: 8. There are 15 residues in the CDR3. Germline loops: CDR1 MDHEN, CDR2 SYDVKM. The chain joins TRBV28 to TRBJ1-6; 8 bases line up with TRBD1. This clonotype was sampled from a woman aged 18-35 years in good health. The sample consisted of blood. The CDR3 protein is CASSPLQGQDSPLHF. The CDR3 nucleotides are TGTGCCAGCAGTCCCCTCCAGGGACAGGATTCACCCCTCCACTTT.